Following are 21 T cell receptor beta chains from one sample sequenced in a study of CD4 T cells in relation to SARS-CoV-2 and coronaviruses. The table came from immunoSEQ multiplex PCR; TCRdb's copy has only in-frame clones and leaves some out. The sample yields about 30,000 clones, 65% to 80% seen once. These TCRs are of unknown antigen specificity. The sequenced material came from memory CD4+ T cells from PBMCs, cultured in vitro. The receptors originated from an adult with COVID-19.

The V gene is TRBV5-6, the J gene TRBJ1-5; the match to TRBD1 covers 8 bases. This CDR3 comprises 14 residues. CDR1 and CDR2 from the germline V gene are SGHDT and YYEEEE. J lost 2 bases, V lost 9 bases, and 7 bases had no gene match. The CDR3 sequence: CATYDRGGNQPQHF. In DNA, the CDR3 is TGTGCCACTTATGACAGGGGCGGCAATCAGCCCCAGCATTTT.

This chain connects TRBV27 to TRBJ2-5; 13 bases agree with TRBD2. The V gene end was trimmed by 6 bases and the J gene end by 1 base; junction bases not matched to a gene: 8. The CDR3 extends over 17 amino acids. Germline CDR1 is MNHEY and CDR2 is SMNVEV (reference sequence). This CDR3 is CASSRKRLAGGQETQYF. The DNA of the CDR3 is TGTGCCAGCAGCCGAAAAAGACTAGCGGGGGGCCAAGAGACCCAGTACTTC.

This clone appeared a few times. This chain links TRBV21-1 with TRBJ1-5. TRBV21-1 is classified as a pseudogene. This CDR3 has 16 amino acids. The CDR3 nucleotides read TGTGCCAGCAGCAAAGGGGGGGGGAATAGCAATCAGCCCCAGCATTTT. As protein: CASSKGGGNSNQPQHF.

The genes are TRBV5-4 and TRBJ2-5; 8 bases map to TRBD2. The germline CDR1 and CDR2 sequences are SGHNT and YYREEE (reference sequence). The V segment lost 3 bases and the J segment 2 bases; nucleotides outside the gene matches: 6. The length of the CDR3 is 15 residues. The chain's CDR3 is CASSYQRGKQETQYF. The CDR3, as DNA: TGTGCCAGCAGCTATCAGCGGGGGAAACAAGAGACCCAGTACTTC.

This sequence joins TRBV29-1 and TRBJ2-1; D is unresolved. The germline gives CDR1 SQVTM, CDR2 ANQGSEA. This CDR3 is built from 13 residues. Trimming cost V 7 bases and J 1 base, with 11 bases left between them. CDR3 loop: CSAHRSSYNEQFF. CDR3 sequence (DNA): TGCAGCGCTCACCGGTCTTCCTACAATGAGCAGTTCTTC.

The chain employs TRBV19 and TRBJ2-1, with a weak D call TRBD1 (7 bases). Trimming stripped 5 bases from V and 7 bases from J, with 21 bases between. Looked up from germline, CDR1 is LNHDA and CDR2 is SQIVND (reference sequence). The CDR3 loop spans 16 amino acids. The CDR3 nucleotides read TGTGCCAGTAGTGGCAAGACAGGGCGGGATTATAATGAGCAGTTCTTC. Translation gives CASSGKTGRDYNEQFF.

The genes are TRBV5-4 and TRBJ1-6; D is possibly TRBD1 (6 bases). V lost 1 base and J lost 9, with 14 bases in between. Per the germline V gene, CDR1 is SGHNT and CDR2 is YYREEE (reference sequence). CDR3 length equals 15 residues. CDR3 coding DNA: TGTGCCAGCAGCTTGAGACAGGACAAGGGTTCACCCCTCCACTTT. This gives the protein CASSLRQDKGSPLHF.

The chain joins TRBV5-1 to TRBJ1-1; perhaps TRBD1 as D (5 bases). CDR1 SGHRS and CDR2 YFSETQ come from the germline V gene. V lost 5 bases to trimming and J lost 3 bases, with 14 bases between them. CDR3 length: 14 residues. Here the CDR3 reads CASSRGGQDTEAFF. The CDR3 nucleotides are TGCGCCAGCAGTCGGGGGGGTCAGGACACTGAAGCTTTCTTT.

CDR3 nucleotides: TGTGCCAGCAGCTTAGAACAGGGGACTGAAAAACTGTTTTTT. It specifies CASSLEQGTEKLFF. The chain is built from TRBV11-2 and TRBJ1-4, with 7 bases lining up with TRBD1. Germline trimming cut 0 bases from V and 7 bases from J; bases unmatched to any gene: 2. Germline CDR1 is SGHAT and CDR2 is FQNNGV. CDR3 length: 14 residues.

This clone was counted a single time. The V and J genes are TRBV12-3 or TRBV12-4 and TRBJ1-2; tentative D call: TRBD1 (5 bases). Between the trimmed V and J ends, which lost 3 bases and 8 bases, there was a span of 10 bases. This CDR3 region has 12 residues. The CDR3 sequence is CASSLGEDGYTF. The CDR3, as DNA: TGTGCCAGCAGTTTGGGGGAGGACGGCTACACCTTC.

The V call is TRBV5-4, the J call TRBJ2-7; no definite D call. Per germline, CDR1 SGHNT and CDR2 YYREEE (reference sequence). This CDR3 is 13 amino acids long. Deletions cut 2 bases from V and 2 bases from J, with 8 bases between. The CDR3 DNA is TGTGCCAGCAGCTTTTACCCGACCTACGAGCAGTACTTC. Amino acid sequence: CASSFYPTYEQYF. Variable domain in full (rest from reference TRBV5-4 and TRBJ2-7): ETGVTQSPTHLIKTRGQQVTLRCSSQSGHNTVSWYQQALGQGPQFIFQYYREEENGRGNFPPRFSGLQFPNYSSELNVNALELDDSALYLCASSFYPTYEQYFGPGTRLTVT.

The chain joins TRBV27 to TRBJ1-5; 12 nucleotides agree with TRBD1. Unmatched junction bases numbered 11, after V lost 2 bases and J lost 6 bases. CDR1 and CDR2 (germline): MNHEY, SMNVEV (reference sequence). The CDR3 totals 18 residues. CDR3 in amino acids: CASSLMGQGAWRSQPQHF. The CDR3 nucleotides read TGTGCCAGCAGTTTAATGGGACAGGGGGCTTGGAGGAGTCAGCCCCAGCATTTT.

The chain recombines TRBV27 with TRBJ1-4; no clear D. This CDR3 is 13 amino acids long. V was trimmed by 1 base and J by 8 bases, leaving 8 bases between them. Germline CDR1 MNHEY, CDR2 SMNVEV (reference sequence). CDR3 in DNA: TGTGCCAGCAGTTTATTTGTTGGGGAAAAACTGTTTTTT. Translation: CASSLFVGEKLFF.

The chain links TRBV5-8 to TRBJ2-1; 7 bases match TRBD2. The germline V gene encodes CDR1 SGHTS and CDR2 YDEGEE. Unmatched junction bases numbered 9, after V lost 2 bases and J lost 4 bases. The CDR3 sequence is 16 residues long. DNA for the CDR3: TGTGCCAGCAGCTTCTATAGCGGGTCGCCGTACAATGAGCAGTTCTTC. Amino acids: CASSFYSGSPYNEQFF. The full variable domain, rest sourced from reference TRBV5-8 and TRBJ2-1, is EAGVTQSPTHLIKTRGQQATLRCSPISGHTSVYWYQQALGLGLQFLLWYDEGEERNRGNFPPRFSGRQFPNYSSELNVNALELEDSALYLCASSFYSGSPYNEQFFGPGTRLTVL.

The chain employs TRBV18 and TRBJ2-2, with 7 bases identical to TRBD1. The germline CDR1 and CDR2 sequences are KGHSH and LQKENI. The CDR3 length is 14 residues. With V trimmed by 1 base and J by 7 bases, 3 bases remained unmatched. For the CDR3, the DNA is TGTGCCAGCTCACCACTAAGGGACAGCGGGGAGCTGTTTTTT. Translation: CASSPLRDSGELFF.

The chain combines TRBV6-6 with TRBJ2-7, with 7 positions matching TRBD2. CDR3 size: 15 residues. CDR1 is MNHNY and CDR2 is SVGAGI in the germline V gene (reference sequence). V was pared by 4 bases and J by 4 bases, with 10 bases of the junction left unmatched. In nucleotides, the CDR3 is TGTGCCAGCAGTTTAAATGAGGGACTACATTACGAGCAGTACTTC. Translated: CASSLNEGLHYEQYF.

This chain links TRBV28 with TRBJ1-3; D not certain. The CDR3 consists of 13 residues. Trimming pared 5 bases from V and 0 bases from J, leaving 5 bases between. CDR1 is MDHEN, CDR2 SYDVKM, per germline. The CDR3, as DNA: TGTGCCAGCAGTGAGATCTCTGGAAACACCATATATTTT. This gives the protein CASSEISGNTIYF.

The V call is TRBV6-9, the J call TRBJ2-3; 13 bases align to TRBD2. Trimming at V came to 2 bases and at J to 1 base, leaving 6 bases not matched to a gene. Germline V CDR1 and CDR2: MNHGY, SVAAGI. The CDR3 has 18 amino acids. This CDR3 reads CASSYPTSGRICTDTQYF. The CDR3 bases are TGTGCCAGCAGTTATCCGACTAGCGGGAGGATTTGCACAGATACGCAGTATTTT.

This chain links TRBV19 with TRBJ1-1; 8 bases agree with TRBD1. V lost 6 bases and J lost 5; bases outside the gene matches: 8. The CDR3 has 14 amino acids. Germline V gene data show CDR1 as LNHDA and CDR2 as SQIVND (reference sequence). CDR3 amino acids: CASRRTGWVTEAFF. In nucleotides, the CDR3 is TGTGCCAGTAGGAGGACAGGGTGGGTGACTGAAGCTTTCTTT.

Remarks on this clone: Compared with germline, one end of the junction differs, possibly owing to a read error. The identical CDR3 is also encoded by other nucleotide sequences in the sample. The J gene is TRBJ1-5, the V gene TRBV5-1; 9 bases are a match to TRBD1. The CDR3 has 15 residues. Looked up from germline, CDR1 is SGHRS and CDR2 is YFSETQ. The CDR3 DNA reads as TGTGCCAGCAGCTTGGGTGGGACAGGGACTCAGCCCCAGCATTTT. Translation gives CASSLGGTGTQPQHF.

This chain connects TRBV3-1 (or the pseudogene TRBV3-2) to TRBJ2-7; D tentatively fits TRBD1 or TRBD2 (5 bases each). Germline CDR1 reads LGHDT; CDR2 reads YNNKEL (reference sequence). Deletions cut 3 bases from V and 4 bases from J, with 16 bases between. There are 15 residues in the CDR3. The CDR3: CASSQRGSETYEQYF. The CDR3 nucleotides are TGTGCCAGCAGCCAGAGGGGCTCTGAAACATACGAGCAGTACTTC.